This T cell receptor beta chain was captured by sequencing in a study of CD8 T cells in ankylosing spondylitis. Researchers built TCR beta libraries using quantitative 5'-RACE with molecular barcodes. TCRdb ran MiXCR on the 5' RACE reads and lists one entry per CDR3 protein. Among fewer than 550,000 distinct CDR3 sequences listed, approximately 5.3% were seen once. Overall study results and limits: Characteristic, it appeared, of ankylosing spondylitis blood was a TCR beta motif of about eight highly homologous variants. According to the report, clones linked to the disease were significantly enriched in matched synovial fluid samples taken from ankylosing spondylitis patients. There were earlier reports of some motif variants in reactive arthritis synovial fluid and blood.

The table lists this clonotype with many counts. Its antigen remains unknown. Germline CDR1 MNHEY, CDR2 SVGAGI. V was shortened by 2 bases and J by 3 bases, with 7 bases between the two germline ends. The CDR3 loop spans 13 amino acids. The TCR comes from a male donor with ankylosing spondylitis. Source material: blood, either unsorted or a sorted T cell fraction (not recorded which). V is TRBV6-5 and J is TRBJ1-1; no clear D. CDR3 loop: CASSYAWDTEAFF. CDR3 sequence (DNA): TGTGCCAGCAGTTACGCGTGGGACACTGAAGCTTTCTTT.